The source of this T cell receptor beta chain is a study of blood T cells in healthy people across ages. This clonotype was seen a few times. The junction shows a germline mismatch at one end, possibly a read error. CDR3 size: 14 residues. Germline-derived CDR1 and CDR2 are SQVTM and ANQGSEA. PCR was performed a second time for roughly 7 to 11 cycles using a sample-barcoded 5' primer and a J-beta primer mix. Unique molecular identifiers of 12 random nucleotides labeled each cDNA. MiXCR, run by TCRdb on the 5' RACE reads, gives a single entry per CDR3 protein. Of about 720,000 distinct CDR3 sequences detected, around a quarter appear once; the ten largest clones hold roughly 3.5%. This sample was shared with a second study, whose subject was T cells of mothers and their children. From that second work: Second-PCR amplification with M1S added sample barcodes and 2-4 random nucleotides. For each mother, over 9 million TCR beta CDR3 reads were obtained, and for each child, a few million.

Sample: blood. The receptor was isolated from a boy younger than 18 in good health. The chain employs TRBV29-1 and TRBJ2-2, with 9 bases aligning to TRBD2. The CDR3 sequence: CSVWREGRTGGLFF. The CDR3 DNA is TGCAGCGTTTGGCGGGAGGGCCGCACCGGGGGGCTGTTTTTT.